The text below deals with one T cell receptor beta chain. Its antigen remains unidentified. This sample stems from a study of T-cell reconstitution after alpha-beta-depleted transplantation in children. Library preparation (for TCRbeta) was performed with unique molecular identifiers. Each CDR3 protein is one row after TCRdb ran MiXCR on the PCR reads. The repertoire holds 530,000 or so distinct CDR3 sequences, with about a quarter as singletons. Trimming cost V 3 bases and J 8 bases, with 16 bases left between them. The CDR3 length is 14 residues. CDR1 and CDR2 from the germline V gene are DFQATT and SNEGSKA (reference sequence). Whole-study findings and limits: T-cell counts and diversity were attributed mostly to newly produced T cells one year after transplant. At around two months after transplant, the alpha-beta T cells were reportedly derived from several hundred expanded clones that came from non-depleted graft cells.

The chain employs TRBV20-1 and TRBJ1-4; D is unclear. The sample consisted of PBMCs, taken before TCRalphabeta/CD19-depleted stem cell transplant. This receptor was identified in a boy in the first two years of life with Wiskott-Aldrich syndrome, due to receive a stem cell transplant. The CDR3 DNA follows: TGCAGTGCTAGCCCCGGGAGGGCGGGGGAAAAACTGTTTTTT. Translation: CSASPGRAGEKLFF.